This T cell receptor beta chain was retrieved from a study of T-cell reconstitution after alpha-beta-depleted transplantation in children. The TCRbeta library was prepared with unique molecular identifiers. One entry per CDR3 protein results from TCRdb running MiXCR on the PCR reads. The sample has 240,000 or so distinct CDR3 sequences, 6.5% to 9% seen once. Study-wide findings and caveats: T-cell counts and diversity at one year following transplant were attributed mainly to newly produced T cells.

Trimming shortened V by 4 bases and J by 5 bases, and 13 bases separated the two germline ends. CDR3 length equals 14 residues. CDR1 SGHRS and CDR2 YFSETQ come from the germline V gene. The sample holds many counts of this clonotype. As yet, its antigen is unknown. The rearrangement joins TRBV5-1 to TRBJ1-5; possibly TRBD1 for D (6 bases). The material sequenced was PBMCs, mostly from graft donor cells, taken 180 days after TCRalphabeta/CD19-depleted stem cell transplant. This clonotype originated in a male patient younger than 18 who had a stem cell transplant for acute lymphoblastic leukemia, so the T cells may come from the graft donor. In nucleotides, the CDR3 is TGCGCCAGCAGCCGGGCAGGGGAAGATCAGCCCCAGCATTTT. Translation: CASSRAGEDQPQHF.